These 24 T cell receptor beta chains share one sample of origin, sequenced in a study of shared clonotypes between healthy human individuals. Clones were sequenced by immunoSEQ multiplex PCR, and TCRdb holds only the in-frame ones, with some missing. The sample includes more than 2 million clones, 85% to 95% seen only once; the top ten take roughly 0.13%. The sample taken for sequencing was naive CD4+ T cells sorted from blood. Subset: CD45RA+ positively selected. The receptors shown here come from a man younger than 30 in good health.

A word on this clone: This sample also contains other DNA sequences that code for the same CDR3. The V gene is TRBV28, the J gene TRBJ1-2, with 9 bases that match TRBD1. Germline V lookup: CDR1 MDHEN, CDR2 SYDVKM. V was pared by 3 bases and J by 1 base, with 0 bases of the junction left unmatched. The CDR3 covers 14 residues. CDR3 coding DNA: TGTGCCAGCAGTTTGACAGGGGGTAACTATGGCTACACCTTC. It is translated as CASSLTGGNYGYTF.

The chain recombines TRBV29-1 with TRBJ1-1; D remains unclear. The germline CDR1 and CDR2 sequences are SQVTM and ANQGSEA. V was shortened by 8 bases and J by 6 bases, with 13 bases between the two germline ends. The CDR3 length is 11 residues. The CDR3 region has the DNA TGCAGCCCCAGATCCGGCCCTGAAGCTTTCTTT. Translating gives CSPRSGPEAFF. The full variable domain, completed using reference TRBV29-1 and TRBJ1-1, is SAVISQKPSRDICQRGTSLTIQCQVDSQVTMMFWYRQQPGQSLTLIATANQGSEATYESGFVIDKFPISRPNLTFSTLTVSNMSPEDSSIYLCSPRSGPEAFFGQGTRLTVV.

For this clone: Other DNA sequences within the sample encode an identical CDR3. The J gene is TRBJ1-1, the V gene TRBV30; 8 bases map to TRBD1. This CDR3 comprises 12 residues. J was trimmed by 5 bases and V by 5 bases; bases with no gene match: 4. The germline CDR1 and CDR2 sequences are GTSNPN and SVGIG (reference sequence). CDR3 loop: CAWDRGRTEAFF. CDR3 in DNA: TGTGCCTGGGACAGGGGACGAACTGAAGCTTTCTTT.

CDR3 loop: CASSEEATGGETQYF. CDR3 in DNA: TGTGCCAGCAGCGAGGAAGCCACGGGCGGAGAGACCCAGTACTTC. V gene TRBV9 combines with J gene TRBJ2-5; D unresolved. V was pared by 3 bases and J by 4 bases, with 16 bases between. CDR1 SGDLS and CDR2 YYNGEE come from the germline V gene. The CDR3 consists of 15 residues.

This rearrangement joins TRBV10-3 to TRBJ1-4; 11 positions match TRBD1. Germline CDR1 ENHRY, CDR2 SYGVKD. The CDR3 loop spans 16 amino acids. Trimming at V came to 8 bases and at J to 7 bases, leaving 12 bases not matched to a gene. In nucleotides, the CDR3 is TGTGCCATCTCGGAGGGGGACAGGGGGAAAGGTGAAAAACTGTTTTTT. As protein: CAISEGDRGKGEKLFF.

As DNA, the CDR3 is TGCGCCAGCAGCTTAGGTGCGGAGGCCAACGTCCTGACTTTC. Its translation: CASSLGAEANVLTF. V is TRBV5-1 and J is TRBJ2-6; D not resolved. This CDR3 contains 14 residues. Germline values: CDR1 SGHRS, CDR2 YFSETQ. V shed 2 bases and J shed 6 bases, with 9 bases lying between them.

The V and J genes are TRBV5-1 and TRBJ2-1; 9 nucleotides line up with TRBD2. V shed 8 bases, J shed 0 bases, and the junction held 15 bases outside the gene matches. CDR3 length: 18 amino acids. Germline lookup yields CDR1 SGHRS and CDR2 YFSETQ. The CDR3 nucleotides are TGCGCCAGGGAATTAGGGCTAGCGGGAAGCAACTCCTACAATGAGCAGTTCTTC. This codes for CARELGLAGSNSYNEQFF.

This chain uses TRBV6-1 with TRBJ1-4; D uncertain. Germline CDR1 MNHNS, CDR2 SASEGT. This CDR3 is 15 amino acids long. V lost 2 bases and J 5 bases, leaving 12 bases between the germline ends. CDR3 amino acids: CASSEMFGGNEKLFF. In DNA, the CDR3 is TGTGCCAGCAGTGAAATGTTTGGAGGGAATGAAAAACTGTTTTTT.

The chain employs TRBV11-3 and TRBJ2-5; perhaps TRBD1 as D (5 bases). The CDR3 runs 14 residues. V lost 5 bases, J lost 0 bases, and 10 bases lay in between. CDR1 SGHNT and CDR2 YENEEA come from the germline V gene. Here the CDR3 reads CASSPGRDQETQYF. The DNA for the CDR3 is TGTGCCAGCAGCCCTGGCAGGGACCAAGAGACCCAGTACTTC.

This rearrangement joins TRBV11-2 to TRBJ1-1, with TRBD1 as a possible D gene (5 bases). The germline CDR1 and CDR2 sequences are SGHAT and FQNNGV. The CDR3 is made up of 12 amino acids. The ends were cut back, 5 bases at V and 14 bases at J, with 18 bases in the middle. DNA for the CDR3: TGTGCCAGCAGCGTGAAGGGGCCCGTGGCATTCTTT. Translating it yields CASSVKGPVAFF. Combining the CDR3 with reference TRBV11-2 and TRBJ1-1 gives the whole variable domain EAGVAQSPRYKIIEKRQSVAFWCNPISGHATLYWYQQILGQGPKLLIQFQNNGVVDDSQLPKDRFSAERLKGVDSTLKIQPAKLEDSAVYLCASSVKGPVAFFGQGTRLTVV.

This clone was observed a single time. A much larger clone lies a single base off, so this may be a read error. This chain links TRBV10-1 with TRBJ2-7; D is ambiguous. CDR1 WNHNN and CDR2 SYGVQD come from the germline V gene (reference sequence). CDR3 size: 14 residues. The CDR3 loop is CASSESGRAYEQHF. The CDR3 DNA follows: TGCGCCAGCAGTGAGTCGGGCAGAGCCTACGAGCAGCACTTC.

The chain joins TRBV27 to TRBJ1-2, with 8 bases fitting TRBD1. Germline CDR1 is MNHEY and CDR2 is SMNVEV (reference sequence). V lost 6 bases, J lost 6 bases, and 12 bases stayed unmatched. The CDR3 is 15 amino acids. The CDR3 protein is CASRHGQGFGDGYTF. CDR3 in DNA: TGTGCCAGCAGACACGGACAGGGATTCGGGGATGGCTACACCTTC.

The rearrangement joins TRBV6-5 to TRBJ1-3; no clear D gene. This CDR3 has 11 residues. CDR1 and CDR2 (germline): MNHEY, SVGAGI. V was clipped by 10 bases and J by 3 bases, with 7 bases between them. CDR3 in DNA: TGTGCCACTACAGTTGGAAACACCATATATTTT. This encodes CATTVGNTIYF.

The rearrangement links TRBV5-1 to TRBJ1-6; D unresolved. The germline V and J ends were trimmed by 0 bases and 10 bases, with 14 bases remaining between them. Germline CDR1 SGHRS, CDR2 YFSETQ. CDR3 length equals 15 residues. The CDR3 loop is CASSLELWGYSPLHF. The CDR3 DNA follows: TGCGCCAGCAGCTTGGAGTTATGGGGATACTCACCCCTCCACTTT.

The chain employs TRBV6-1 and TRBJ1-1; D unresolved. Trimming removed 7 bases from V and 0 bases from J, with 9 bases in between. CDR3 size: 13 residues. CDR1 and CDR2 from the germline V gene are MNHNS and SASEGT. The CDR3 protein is CASKLQVNTEAFF. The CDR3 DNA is TGTGCCAGCAAATTACAAGTGAACACTGAAGCTTTCTTT.

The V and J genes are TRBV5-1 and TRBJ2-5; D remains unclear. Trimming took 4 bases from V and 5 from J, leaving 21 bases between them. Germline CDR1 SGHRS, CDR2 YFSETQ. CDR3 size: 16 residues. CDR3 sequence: CASSPTASSGLETQYF. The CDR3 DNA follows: TGCGCCAGCAGCCCAACCGCGTCTAGTGGCCTGGAGACCCAGTACTTC.

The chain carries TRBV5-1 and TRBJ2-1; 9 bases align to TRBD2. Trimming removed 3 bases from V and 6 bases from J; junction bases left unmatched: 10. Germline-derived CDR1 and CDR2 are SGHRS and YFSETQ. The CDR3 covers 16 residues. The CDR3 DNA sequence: TGCGCCAGCAGCTGGACCCTGCGGGAGGGTCCCAATGAGCAGTTCTTC. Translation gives CASSWTLREGPNEQFF.

The CDR3 protein is CASSQVSGLSYEQYF. CDR3 bases: TGCGCCAGCAGCCAAGTTTCAGGGCTGTCCTACGAGCAGTACTTC. V usage is TRBV4-1 and J usage is TRBJ2-5; weak D call: TRBD1 (5 bases). The J call is uncertain, as TRBJ2-7 better fits the DNA end. The CDR3 totals 15 residues. Germline lookup yields CDR1 MGHRA and CDR2 YSYEKL.

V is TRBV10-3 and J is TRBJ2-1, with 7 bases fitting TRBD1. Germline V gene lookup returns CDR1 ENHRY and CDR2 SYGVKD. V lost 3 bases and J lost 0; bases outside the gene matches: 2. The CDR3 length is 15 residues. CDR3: CAISERDSSYNEQFF. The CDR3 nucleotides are TGTGCCATCAGTGAACGGGACAGCTCCTACAATGAGCAGTTCTTC.

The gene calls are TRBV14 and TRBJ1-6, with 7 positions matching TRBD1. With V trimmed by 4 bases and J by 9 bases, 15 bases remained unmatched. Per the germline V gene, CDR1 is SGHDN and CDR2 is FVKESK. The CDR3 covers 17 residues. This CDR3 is CASSPTNTTGLLSPLHF. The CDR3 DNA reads TGTGCCAGCAGCCCAACCAATACGACAGGGCTCCTTTCACCCCTCCACTTT.

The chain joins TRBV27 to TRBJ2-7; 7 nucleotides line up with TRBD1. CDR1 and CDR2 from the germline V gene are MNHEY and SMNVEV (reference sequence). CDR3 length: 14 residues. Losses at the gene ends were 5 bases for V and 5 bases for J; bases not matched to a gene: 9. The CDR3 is CASSLQGYEDEQYF. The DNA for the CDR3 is TGTGCCAGCAGTCTACAGGGGTATGAAGACGAGCAGTACTTC.

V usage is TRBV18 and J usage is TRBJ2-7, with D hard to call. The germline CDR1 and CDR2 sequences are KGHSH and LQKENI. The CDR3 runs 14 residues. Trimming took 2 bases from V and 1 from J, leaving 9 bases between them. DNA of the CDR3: TGTGCCAGCTCACCAGCGTCCCAGTCCTACGAGCAGTACTTC. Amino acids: CASSPASQSYEQYF.

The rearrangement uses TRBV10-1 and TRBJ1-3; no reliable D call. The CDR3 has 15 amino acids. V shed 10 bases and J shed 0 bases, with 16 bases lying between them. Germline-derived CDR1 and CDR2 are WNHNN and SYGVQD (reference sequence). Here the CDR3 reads CATSDAPTSGNTIYF. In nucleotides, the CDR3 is TGCGCCACCTCGGACGCACCTACCTCTGGAAACACCATATATTTT.

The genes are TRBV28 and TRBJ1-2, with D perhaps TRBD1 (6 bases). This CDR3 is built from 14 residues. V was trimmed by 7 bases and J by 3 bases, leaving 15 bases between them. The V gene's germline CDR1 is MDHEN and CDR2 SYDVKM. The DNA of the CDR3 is TGTGCCAGCATTTCGAGCAGGGGATACTATGGCTACACCTTC. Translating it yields CASISSRGYYGYTF.